Listed here are 11 T cell receptor beta chains from one sample, sequenced in a study of regulatory T cells in long-lasting Graves disease. Through Arm-PCR of CDR3 regions and iRepertoire HTBI primers, TCR beta libraries were built. TCRdb re-analysed the multiplex PCR reads in MiXCR, keeping a single row per CDR3 protein. Found here are 420,000 or so distinct CDR3 sequences, about a sixth of them singletons; the top ten hold about a quarter. Time point of the sample: newly diagnosed GD, antithyroid drugs for less than 3 months. The TCR library was prepared using RNA isolated from PBMCs. Another study also made use of these data, one on T cells in Graves' hyperthyroidism and ophthalmopathy.

Here the sequenced sample was peripheral blood mononuclear cells (PBMCs), taken at new diagnosis, from a patient treated with antithyroid drugs. Receptors were obtained from a woman aged 18-29 years with Graves disease.

This clonotype was detected a few times. One base away lies a much larger clone, so this may be a sequencing read error. The rearrangement joins TRBV5-1 to TRBJ1-2; 8 bases are shared with TRBD1. The CDR3 is 13 amino acids. Germline CDR1 is SGHRS and CDR2 is YFSETQ. The CDR3: CASSLDTGGGCTF. The CDR3 region has the DNA TGCGCCAGCAGCTTGGATACAGGGGGAGGCTGCACCTTC.

This clonotype was counted between two and nine times. The chain has TRBV10-3 and TRBJ2-1, with D possibly being TRBD2 (6 bases). The germline gives CDR1 ENHRY, CDR2 SYGVKD. The CDR3 is 14 residues long. Trimming pared 3 bases from V and 5 bases from J, leaving 11 bases between. CDR3 loop: CAISERGIDNEQFF. The CDR3, as DNA: TGTGCCATCAGTGAACGGGGGATCGACAATGAGCAGTTCTTC.

About this clonotype itself: A much larger clone lies a single base off, so this may be a read error. Because the CDR3 is missing its conserved closing phenylalanine or tryptophan, this is likely a read error. This rearrangement joins TRBV7-2 to TRBJ2-7; 10 bases fit TRBD2. CDR1 is SGHTA, CDR2 FQGNSA, per germline. The CDR3 consists of 16 residues. The V segment lost 6 bases and the J segment 2 bases; nucleotides outside the gene matches: 10. The CDR3 DNA reads TGTGCCAGCAGGTCACCACTAGCGGGAAGAACCTACGAGCAGTACCTC. Its protein is CASRSPLAGRTYEQYL.

A word on this clonotype: One end of the junction fails to match germline, which may point to a read error. The chain's CDR3 is CASSQDANSRNTGGLFF. CDR3 bases: TGTGCCAGCAGCCAAGATGCGAACTCGAGGAACACCGGGGGGCTGTTTTTT. The rearrangement uses TRBV4-2 and TRBJ2-2; D is perhaps TRBD2 (6 bases). Per the germline V gene, CDR1 is LGHNA and CDR2 is YNFKEQ. The CDR3 has 17 amino acids.

At least ten counts were recorded for this clonotype. The rearrangement links TRBV24-1 to TRBJ2-7, with D tentatively TRBD2 (6 bases). Deletions cut 9 bases from V and 4 bases from J, with 15 bases between. The CDR3 spans 13 residues. The germline gives CDR1 KGHDR, CDR2 SFDVKD. The CDR3 DNA reads as TGTGCCACCCACGGGGGATCCCTTTACGAGCAGTACTTC. It codes for CATHGGSLYEQYF.

About this clonotype itself: The junction departs from germline at one end; a sequencing error may be responsible. The CDR3: CASSPARGLTGELIF. CDR3 DNA: TGTGCCAGCAGCCCGGCCAGGGGATTGACCGGGGAGCTGATTTTT. The chain recombines TRBV5-8 with TRBJ2-2; weak D call: TRBD1 (6 bases). The germline V gene encodes CDR1 SGHTS and CDR2 YDEGEE. The CDR3 has 15 residues.

This clonotype was seen a handful of times. One base separates it from a far larger clone, so it is likely a read error. This chain links TRBV2 with TRBJ2-1; TRBD2 matches 7 bases. CDR1 is SNHLY and CDR2 is FYNNEI in the germline V gene. Losses at the gene ends were 5 bases for V and 10 bases for J; bases not matched to a gene: 11. CDR3 size: 14 residues. In nucleotides, the CDR3 is TGTGCCAGCAGTTTGGGAGGGAATACCCACGAGCAGTTCTTC. Protein: CASSLGGNTHEQFF.

The chain combines TRBV28 with TRBJ1-6; D ambiguous. Germline CDR1 is MDHEN and CDR2 is SYDVKM. V lost 3 bases, J lost 9 bases, and 12 bases lay in between. This CDR3 contains 14 residues. In DNA form, the CDR3 reads TGTGCCAGCAGTTTTCAACCCCGGGGTTCACCCCTCCACTTT. Its translation: CASSFQPRGSPLHF.

This clonotype was found a few times. V is TRBV5-6 and J is TRBJ2-1; D remains ambiguous. Germline V lookup: CDR1 SGHDT, CDR2 YYEEEE. V lost 2 bases and J 0 bases, leaving 6 bases between the germline ends. The CDR3 contains 14 residues. CDR3 residues: CASSFISSYNEQFF. In nucleotides, the CDR3 is TGTGCCAGCAGCTTCATAAGCTCCTACAATGAGCAGTTCTTC. The variable domain in full, with the rest retrieved from reference TRBV5-6 and TRBJ2-1, is DAGVTQSPTHLIKTRGQQVTLRCSPKSGHDTVSWYQQALGQGPQFIFQYYEEEERQRGNFPDRFSGHQFPNYSSELNVNALLLGDSALYLCASSFISSYNEQFFGPGTRLTVL.

This clonotype has only a few counts. The J gene is TRBJ2-1, the V gene TRBV6-4; tentatively, D is TRBD2 (5 bases). Germline V gene sequence: CDR1 MRHNA, CDR2 SNTAGT. The V end was cut by 5 bases, the J end by 4 bases, with 18 bases between. This CDR3 has 16 residues. CDR3 sequence (DNA): TGTGCCAGCAGTCCCGGATTTGAGGGCCCTTACAATGAGCAGTTCTTC. It is translated as CASSPGFEGPYNEQFF.

The chain links TRBV3-1 to TRBJ2-1, with 7 nucleotides matching TRBD2. The CDR3 has 17 amino acids. Trimming at V came to 1 base and at J to 6 bases, leaving 12 bases not matched to a gene. CDR1 and CDR2 (germline): LGHDT, YNNKEL (reference sequence). CDR3 coding DNA: TGTGCCAGCAGCCAAGTTACTGGGAGGGAGATCTGCAATGAGCAGTTCTTC. Its protein is CASSQVTGREICNEQFF.